These T cell receptor beta chains were read from a single sample in a study of OX40 agonist ivuxolimab in advanced cancers. The method was immunoSEQ multiplex PCR; TCRdb's version includes in-frame clones alone and lacks a portion of them. This table has about 68,000 clones, approximately 87% appearing once. The specimen comprised CD4+ or CD8+ T cells sorted from blood, sampled in a trial of the OX40 agonist ivuxolimab. The origin of the receptors is an adult with an advanced solid tumor such as melanoma, head and neck, liver or kidney cancer. Both conserved end residues are part of each CDR3. A D gene is named only where the DNA matches it firmly. Rows may omit the clone size; those that give it use once, few, many or a size class.

CDR3 length,clone size,J gene,V gene,D gene,CDR3 protein,CDR3 DNA
15,NA,TRBJ2-7,TRBV19,NA,CATTAFPSGGYEQYF,TGTGCCACCACAGCGTTCCCTTCTGGGGGGTACGAGCAGTACTTC
15,NA,TRBJ1-2,TRBV19,TRBD1,CASSKDRGHGYGYTF,TGTGCCAGTAGTAAAGACAGGGGGCATGGCTATGGCTACACCTTC
16,NA,TRBJ2-6,TRBV7-3,NA,CASSLETGRRANVLTF,TGTGCCAGCAGCCTCGAGACAGGCCGCCGGGCCAACGTCCTGACTTTC
13,NA,TRBJ2-5,TRBV5-4,NA,CASSGGQKETQYF,TGTGCCAGCAGCGGAGGACAGAAAGAGACCCAGTACTTC
13,NA,TRBJ1-3,TRBV7-2,NA,CASSLASGNTIYF,TGTGCCAGCAGCTTAGCCTCTGGAAACACCATATATTTT
18,once,TRBJ2-3,TRBV4-3,TRBD2,CASSHSLGLAGGADTQYF,TGCGCCAGCAGCCACTCACTGGGGCTAGCGGGGGGAGCAGATACGCAGTATTTT
17,NA,TRBJ2-5,TRBV9,TRBD2,CASSVGGLAGPWETQYF,TGTGCCAGCAGCGTAGGTGGACTAGCGGGGCCTTGGGAGACCCAGTACTTC
15,NA,TRBJ2-5,TRBV5-5,NA,CASRLGPGAPETQYF,TGTGCCAGCAGATTGGGGCCCGGGGCCCCAGAGACCCAGTACTTC
19,once,TRBJ2-4,TRBV14,NA,CASSPLPAMGGESKNIQYF,TGTGCCAGCAGCCCCCTTCCTGCGATGGGCGGAGAGAGCAAAAACATTCAGTACTTC
11,NA,TRBJ1-1,TRBV29-1,NA,CSVGGGTEAFF,TGCAGCGTTGGGGGCGGCACTGAAGCTTTCTTT
14,few,TRBJ1-3,TRBV28,NA,CASSSQVSGNTIYF,TGTGCCAGCAGTTCACAGGTCTCTGGAAACACCATATATTTT
16,NA,TRBJ2-6,TRBV5-1,NA,CASSLRPAEGANVLTF,TGCGCCAGCAGCTTGCGGCCGGCGGAAGGGGCCAACGTCCTGACTTTC
14,NA,TRBJ1-6,TRBV9,NA,CASSATDSYSPLHF,TGTGCCAGCAGCGCAACGGACAGTTATTCACCCCTCCACTTT
14,NA,TRBJ1-2,TRBV6-5,TRBD1,CASSYSGQGGGYTF,TGTGCCAGCAGTTACTCCGGACAGGGAGGGGGCTACACCTTC
16,once,TRBJ1-1,TRBV18,TRBD1,CASSFTQGASDTEAFF,TGTGCCAGCTCGTTCACACAGGGGGCGAGTGACACTGAAGCTTTCTTT
17,NA,TRBJ1-4,TRBV5-6,TRBD1,CASSFRDSLATNEKLFF,TGTGCCAGCAGCTTCCGGGACAGCCTTGCAACTAATGAAAAACTGTTTTTT
14,once,TRBJ2-2,TRBV4-2,NA,CASSQDAAIGELFF,TGTGCCAGCAGCCAAGATGCGGCCATCGGGGAGCTGTTTTTT
15,once,TRBJ1-5,TRBV6-1,NA,CASSGYSGSNQPQHF,TGTGCCAGCAGTGGATACAGTGGCAGCAATCAGCCCCAGCATTTT
14,NA,TRBJ1-1,TRBV27,NA,CASSFQGDGTEAFF,TGTGCCAGCAGTTTCCAGGGTGATGGCACTGAAGCTTTCTTT
14,NA,TRBJ1-6,TRBV6-5,TRBD1,CASSSRDRGSPLHF,TGTGCCAGCAGTTCCCGGGACAGGGGTTCACCCCTCCACTTT
16,NA,TRBJ2-5,TRBV7-3,TRBD2,CASSLNGGGSQETQYF,TGTGCCAGCAGCTTAAACGGCGGGGGATCCCAAGAGACCCAGTACTTC
18,NA,TRBJ2-1,TRBV5-5,TRBD2,CASSWTSGLPTNYNEQFF,TGTGCCAGCAGCTGGACTAGCGGACTACCAACTAACTACAATGAGCAGTTCTTC
11,NA,TRBJ2-7,TRBV6-1,NA,CASSRGYEQYF,TGTGCCAGCAGTAGGGGGTACGAGCAGTACTTC
14,NA,TRBJ2-3,TRBV7-9,NA,CASSFGGSTDTQYF,TGTGCCAGCAGCTTCGGCGGCAGCACAGATACGCAGTATTTT
14,NA,TRBJ1-1,TRBV23-1,TRBD1,CASSYIGRGQEAFF,TGCGCCAGCAGTTACATAGGGAGGGGGCAAGAGGCTTTCTTT
16,NA,TRBJ2-7,TRBV7-9,NA,CASSTRGWGGTYEQYF,TGTGCCAGCAGCACTAGAGGGTGGGGCGGGACCTACGAGCAGTACTTC
16,NA,TRBJ2-7,TRBV18,NA,CASSLLQPGFEYEQYF,TGTGCCAGCTCACTACTACAACCGGGATTTGAATACGAGCAGTACTTC
14,NA,TRBJ1-5,TRBV18,TRBD1,CASSPGQDRQPQHF,TGTGCCAGCTCACCGGGACAGGACCGGCAGCCCCAGCATTTT
17,NA,TRBJ1-2,TRBV19,NA,CASSPSPTYSRYYGYTF,TGTGCCAGTAGTCCGTCCCCCACATATTCGAGGTACTATGGCTACACCTTC
13,NA,TRBJ1-2,TRBV6-1,NA,CAGRHPNNYGYTF,TGTGCCGGCAGACACCCCAATAACTATGGCTACACCTTC
12,NA,TRBJ2-1,TRBV9,NA,CASSAQGNEQFF,TGTGCCAGCAGCGCTCAGGGGAATGAGCAGTTCTTC
14,NA,TRBJ2-7,TRBV9,TRBD1,CASSVGGQAYEQYF,TGTGCCAGCAGCGTAGGGGGACAGGCCTACGAGCAGTACTTC
15,NA,TRBJ2-1,TRBV7-9,TRBD2,CASSLGRVTYNEQFF,TGTGCCAGCAGCTTGGGGAGGGTTACGTACAATGAGCAGTTCTTC
13,NA,TRBJ1-4,TRBV18,NA,CASTYGATEKLFF,TGTGCCAGCACCTACGGGGCAACCGAAAAACTGTTTTTT
13,NA,TRBJ1-5,TRBV19,TRBD1,CASSTGRGQPQHF,TGTGCCAGCTCGACAGGGCGGGGGCAGCCCCAGCATTTT